A single sample gave rise to the 8 T cell receptor beta chains below, sequenced in a study of radiation and T cells in renal cell carcinoma. Generated by immunoSEQ multiplex PCR, the TCRdb table keeps only in-frame clones and is missing some. The sample contains approximately 40,000 clones, about 82% of which appear only once. Time point specified: blood 4 weeks post-SBRT, at nephrectomy. Documented treatment: 15 Gy SBRT to primary tumor, nephrectomy 4 weeks later. The material was blood, obtained from a patient whose treatment included radiotherapy and nephrectomy. All receptors come from a woman between 65 and 79 years old with renal cell carcinoma.

In its sample, this clone was seen once. V and J are TRBV27 and TRBJ2-7; unclear D gene. This CDR3 region has 13 residues. Germline CDR1 reads MNHEY; CDR2 reads SMNVEV (reference sequence). V was cut by 3 bases and J by 1 base, with 7 bases left in between. The CDR3 reads CASSLGGSYEQYF. DNA of the CDR3: TGTGCCAGCAGTTTGGGCGGATCCTACGAGCAGTACTTC.

The chain uses TRBV25-1 and TRBJ2-3; D ambiguous. Germline V gene lookup returns CDR1 MGHDK and CDR2 SYGVNS. The CDR3 covers 14 residues. V lost 1 base and J lost 3, with 8 bases in between. The CDR3 nucleotides are TGTGCCAGCAGTGAATCGGCAGGAACAGATACGCAGTATTTT. It is translated as CASSESAGTDTQYF.

This clone showed up just a few times. The chain uses TRBV10-1 and TRBJ2-2, with unresolved D. Germline values: CDR1 WNHNN, CDR2 SYGVQD (reference sequence). This CDR3 region has 10 residues. V was clipped by 5 bases and J by 8 bases, with 3 bases between them. CDR3 sequence: CASSQGELFF. Here the CDR3 DNA reads TGCGCCAGCAGTCAGGGGGAGCTGTTTTTT.

The rearrangement links TRBV7-2 to TRBJ2-5; D could derive from TRBD1 or TRBD2 (5 bases each). The germline gives CDR1 SGHTA, CDR2 FQGNSA. The CDR3 has 16 residues. With 1 base removed from V and 2 bases from J, the gap between germline ends came to 14 bases. This chain's CDR3 is CASSLGAGTPQETQYF. CDR3 coding DNA: TGTGCCAGCAGCTTAGGGGCAGGGACCCCTCAAGAGACCCAGTACTTC.

The chain combines TRBV5-4 with TRBJ1-2; a weak D match, TRBD1 (6 bases). The V and J ends lost 0 bases and 2 bases respectively, with 17 bases between them. Germline assignment: CDR1 SGHNT and CDR2 YYREEE (reference sequence). There are 17 residues in the CDR3. Written as DNA, the CDR3 is TGTGCCAGCAGCTTGGAGGGCCCAGGGGATCTAAACTATGGCTACACCTTC. Encoded protein: CASSLEGPGDLNYGYTF.

V gene TRBV15 combines with J gene TRBJ2-3, with D uncertain. The CDR3 covers 13 residues. Trimming stripped 6 bases from V and 2 bases from J, with 9 bases between. Germline CDR1 is LNHNV and CDR2 is YYDKDF (reference sequence). The CDR3 DNA reads as TGTGCCACCAGAGCCAGTGTCACAGATACGCAGTATTTT. Translated, it gives CATRASVTDTQYF.

The chain is built from TRBV7-9 and TRBJ2-2, with a weak D call TRBD2 (6 bases). CDR1 is SEHNR, CDR2 FQNEAQ, per germline (reference sequence). Deletions cut 5 bases from V and 5 bases from J, with 18 bases between. The CDR3 extends over 16 amino acids. CDR3 protein: CASSPGPGVGTGELFF. DNA for the CDR3: TGTGCCAGCAGCCCGGGGCCGGGAGTAGGGACCGGGGAGCTGTTTTTT.

The rearrangement links TRBV7-9 to TRBJ1-2; 9 bases match TRBD1. Trimming removed 5 bases from V and 6 bases from J; junction bases left unmatched: 7. This CDR3 spans 14 amino acids. In germline, CDR1 is SEHNR, CDR2 FQNEAQ (reference sequence). The CDR3 sequence: CASSPGTGRDGYTF. The CDR3 DNA follows: TGTGCCAGCAGCCCCGGGACAGGGCGCGATGGCTACACCTTC.